The 27 T cell receptor beta chains given below trace back to one sample, sequenced in a study of cytomegalovirus exposure and HLA in healthy donors. PCR used 60 Vbeta primers and 13 Jbeta primers. Clones were read by immunoSEQ multiplex PCR, and TCRdb kept only the in-frame ones, dropping some. Counted here are about 130,000 clones, 76% occurring once; the ten biggest clones make up approximately 2%. The specimen sequenced was PBMCs. The receptors originated from a man aged 50 to 59 in good health and CMV-seronegative.

To note about this clone: A junction boundary mismatches the germline segment, possibly from a read error. The chain recombines TRBV7-9 with TRBJ2-3; 7 bases are shared with TRBD2. This CDR3 is built from 16 residues. CDR1 and CDR2 from the germline V gene are SEHNR and FQNEAQ (reference sequence). CDR3 protein: CSSSYPSGRVVDTQYF. CDR3 sequence (DNA): TGTTCCAGCAGCTATCCCTCAGGGAGGGTGGTAGATACGCAGTATTTT.

The rearrangement links TRBV7-9 to TRBJ2-7, with 7 bases fitting TRBD1. J lost 6 bases, V lost 3 bases, and 11 bases had no gene match. CDR1 and CDR2 (germline): SEHNR, FQNEAQ (reference sequence). The CDR3 runs 15 residues. The CDR3 reads CASSFNSDRSSEQYF. CDR3 DNA sequence: TGTGCCAGCAGCTTCAATTCGGACAGGAGTTCCGAGCAGTACTTC.

Concerning this clone: The same CDR3 is also encoded by other DNA sequences in this sample. The rearrangement uses TRBV2 and TRBJ2-1; 7 nucleotides agree with TRBD1. The junction had 1 base not matched to a gene; V was cut back by 3 bases and J by 2 bases. The CDR3 is 14 residues long. CDR1 SNHLY and CDR2 FYNNEI come from the germline V gene. In DNA form, the CDR3 reads TGTGCCAGCAGTGAGCAGGGGGCCTACAATGAGCAGTTCTTC. Amino acid sequence: CASSEQGAYNEQFF.

This clone showed up just once. The CDR3 nucleotides read TGCGCCAGCAGTAAGGGTCTAGCGGGGGACAATGAGCAGTTCTTC. This codes for CASSKGLAGDNEQFF. The chain is built from TRBV10-2 and TRBJ2-1; 10 nucleotides line up with TRBD2. CDR1 is WSHSY and CDR2 is SAAADI in the germline V gene. The trim removed 5 bases at V and 5 bases at J, leaving 6 bases unmatched. The CDR3 runs 15 residues.

This clone was counted once. This sequence joins TRBV27 and TRBJ2-2, with 14 bases fitting TRBD2. The V gene end was trimmed by 7 bases and the J gene end by 7 bases; junction bases not matched to a gene: 8. This CDR3 region has 16 residues. Germline V lookup: CDR1 MNHEY, CDR2 SMNVEV (reference sequence). The CDR3 spells CASTRLAGGRGGELFF. CDR3 bases: TGTGCCAGCACTCGACTAGCGGGGGGGCGGGGCGGGGAGCTGTTTTTT.

The chain is built from TRBV5-1 and TRBJ1-1; 7 positions match TRBD1. V lost 3 bases and J lost 1; bases outside the gene matches: 6. CDR3 length: 15 residues. The germline V gene has CDR1 SGHRS and CDR2 YFSETQ. CDR3 sequence reads: CASSSKTGSNTEAFF. Here the CDR3 DNA reads TGCGCCAGCAGCTCAAAGACAGGGTCGAACACTGAAGCTTTCTTT.

The V gene is TRBV2, the J gene TRBJ2-3, with 12 bases that match TRBD2. CDR1 is SNHLY, CDR2 FYNNEI, per germline. This CDR3 spans 16 amino acids. The junction had 4 bases not matched to a gene; V was cut back by 3 bases and J by 3 bases. For the CDR3, the DNA is TGTGCCAGCAGTGAGCTAGCGGGGGGGACAACAGATACGCAGTATTTT. Residues: CASSELAGGTTDTQYF.

There are a few counts of this clone. The rearrangement joins TRBV19 to TRBJ1-5; 7 bases agree with TRBD1. The V and J ends lost 5 bases and 9 bases, in that order; junction bases with no gene match: 10. The CDR3 sequence is 14 residues long. Germline-derived CDR1 and CDR2 are LNHDA and SQIVND (reference sequence). CDR3 region: CASSLGQSSRPQHF. The CDR3 DNA reads TGTGCCAGTAGTCTGGGACAGTCCTCGCGGCCCCAGCATTTT.

The CDR3 region is CASSMVGPNQPQHF. DNA for the CDR3: TGTGCCAGTAGTATGGTGGGGCCCAATCAGCCCCAGCATTTT. The chain uses TRBV19 and TRBJ1-5; D is perhaps TRBD1 (5 bases). The germline gives CDR1 LNHDA, CDR2 SQIVND (reference sequence). The CDR3 is 14 residues long. Trimming cost V 3 bases and J 3 bases, with 9 bases left between them.

This chain's CDR3 is CSVATGVSTEAFF. The DNA of the CDR3 is TGCAGCGTTGCGACAGGGGTTTCAACTGAAGCTTTCTTT. The rearrangement joins TRBV29-1 to TRBJ1-1, with 8 bases lining up with TRBD1. The V segment lost 4 bases and the J segment 5 bases; nucleotides outside the gene matches: 6. The CDR3 loop spans 13 amino acids. Germline CDR1 SQVTM, CDR2 ANQGSEA.

The rearrangement joins TRBV9 to TRBJ2-1, with 8 bases lining up with TRBD2. The CDR3 covers 14 residues. J gave up 8 bases and V 1 base, and 5 bases lay outside the gene matches. Germline CDR1 SGDLS, CDR2 YYNGEE. CDR3 region: CASSVLGGEDEQFF. The CDR3 DNA is TGTGCCAGCAGCGTACTCGGGGGGGAGGATGAGCAGTTCTTC.

The V gene is TRBV30, the J gene TRBJ2-2; 8 bases are a match to TRBD1. Per germline, CDR1 GTSNPN and CDR2 SVGIG (reference sequence). CDR3 length equals 16 residues. V lost 1 base, J lost 1 base, and 5 bases stayed unmatched. The CDR3, as DNA: TGTGCCTGGAGTGACAGGGGGAGCAGGAACACCGGGGAGCTGTTTTTT. As protein: CAWSDRGSRNTGELFF. Drawing the rest from reference TRBV30 and TRBJ2-2, the complete variable domain is SQTIHQWPATLVQPVGSPLSLECTVEGTSNPNLYWYRQAAGRGLQLLFYSVGIGQISSEVPQNLSASRPQDRQFILSSKKLLLSDSGFYLCAWSDRGSRNTGELFFGEGSRLTVL.

This chain joins TRBV4-3 and TRBJ1-4; D ambiguous. There are 17 residues in the CDR3. Trimming removed 0 bases from V and 2 bases from J, with 13 bases in between. From germline, CDR1 is LGHNA and CDR2 YSLEER. The CDR3 reads CASSQDRIGDTNEKLFF. The DNA for the CDR3 is TGCGCCAGCAGCCAAGATCGTATCGGGGATACTAATGAAAAACTGTTTTTT.

This clone showed up just once. V usage is TRBV4-2 and J usage is TRBJ2-2; D is uncertain. From germline, CDR1 is LGHNA and CDR2 YNFKEQ. CDR3 length: 15 residues. The germline V and J ends were trimmed by 0 bases and 4 bases, with 9 bases remaining between them. The CDR3 sequence: CASSQDPHGTGELFF. The CDR3, as DNA: TGTGCCAGCAGCCAAGACCCGCACGGCACCGGGGAGCTGTTTTTT.

This chain uses TRBV4-1 with TRBJ1-1; D is unresolved. CDR3 length equals 16 residues. Trimming shortened V by 5 bases and J by 0 bases, and 16 bases separated the two germline ends. The V gene's germline CDR1 is MGHRA and CDR2 YSYEKL. The CDR3 reads CASSGEGSSMNTEAFF. CDR3 DNA: TGCGCCAGCAGCGGGGAGGGATCCTCTATGAACACTGAAGCTTTCTTT.

The gene calls are TRBV30 and TRBJ2-2, with D tentatively TRBD2 (6 bases). The length of the CDR3 is 13 residues. Deletions cut 2 bases from V and 4 bases from J, with 8 bases between. Germline V gene sequence: CDR1 GTSNPN, CDR2 SVGIG (reference sequence). The CDR3 reads CAWSLGLTGELFF. DNA of the CDR3: TGTGCCTGGAGTTTGGGACTCACCGGGGAGCTGTTTTTT.

A single count supports this clone. The chain recombines TRBV15 with TRBJ1-1; D remains unclear. The germline V gene encodes CDR1 LNHNV and CDR2 YYDKDF (reference sequence). This CDR3 has 15 residues. The V and J ends lost 0 bases and 0 bases respectively, with 8 bases between them. The chain's CDR3 is CATSRELSVNTEAFF. The CDR3, as DNA: TGTGCCACCAGCAGAGAGCTATCGGTGAACACTGAAGCTTTCTTT.

The chain combines TRBV5-6 with TRBJ2-5; 7 bases are a match to TRBD2. The J segment lost 5 bases and the V segment lost 4 bases, leaving 5 bases of the junction unmatched. The CDR3 runs 13 residues. Germline V gene data show CDR1 as SGHDT and CDR2 as YYEEEE. The CDR3 nucleotides read TGTGCCAGCAGCACGGGGGGACGGGAGACCCAGTACTTC. It specifies CASSTGGRETQYF.

The V gene is TRBV7-9, the J gene TRBJ1-3, with D uncertain. This CDR3 spans 16 amino acids. V gave up 4 bases and J gave up 2 bases, with 15 bases separating them. Germline assignment: CDR1 SEHNR and CDR2 FQNEAQ (reference sequence). CDR3 nucleotide sequence: TGTGCCAGCAGCTCCCCTAGGCGGGCCACTGGAAACACCATATATTTT. Translated: CASSSPRRATGNTIYF.

The V gene is TRBV7-3, the J gene TRBJ2-3, with 9 nucleotides matching TRBD2. J was trimmed by 0 bases and V by 1 base; bases with no gene match: 5. The CDR3 sequence is 17 residues long. Germline lookup yields CDR1 SGHTA and CDR2 FQGTGA. The CDR3 sequence is CASSLSPLAGSTDTQYF. CDR3 in DNA: TGTGCCAGCAGCTTAAGCCCCCTAGCGGGGAGCACAGATACGCAGTATTTT.

V is TRBV7-8 and J is TRBJ2-5; D uncertain. Per the germline V gene, CDR1 is SGHVS and CDR2 is FQNEAQ. This CDR3 is 12 amino acids long. The ends were cut back, 4 bases at V and 3 bases at J, with 6 bases in the middle. The CDR3 reads CASSSLEETQYF. CDR3 DNA sequence: TGTGCCAGCAGCTCCTTAGAAGAGACCCAGTACTTC.

This sequence joins TRBV6-1 and TRBJ1-4, with a possible D match to TRBD1 (6 bases). This CDR3 region has 14 residues. Germline values: CDR1 MNHNS, CDR2 SASEGT. The ends were cut back, 2 bases at V and 8 bases at J, with 12 bases in the middle. CDR3 DNA sequence: TGTGCCAGCAGTGAACACAGGGCGGCGGAAAAACTGTTTTTT. This codes for CASSEHRAAEKLFF.

The chain recombines TRBV18 with TRBJ2-2; a weak D match, TRBD1 (6 bases). The CDR3 consists of 16 residues. Trimming cost V 0 bases and J 4 bases, with 12 bases left between them. CDR1 and CDR2 (germline): KGHSH, LQKENI. The CDR3 DNA is TGTGCCAGCTCACCACCGGCCAGGGGAAGCACCGGGGAGCTGTTTTTT. It translates to CASSPPARGSTGELFF.

In this sample, this clone turned up once. The V call is TRBV6-1, the J call TRBJ2-7; TRBD1 agrees at 7 bases. In germline, CDR1 is MNHNS, CDR2 SASEGT. Trimming took 1 base from V and 6 from J; bases not matched to a gene: 9. This CDR3 region has 15 residues. The CDR3 here is CASSEVRTGRGEQYV. CDR3 DNA: TGTGCCAGCAGTGAAGTTCGGACAGGCCGAGGCGAGCAGTACGTC.

This rearrangement joins TRBV6-5 to TRBJ1-6, with D possibly being TRBD1 (5 bases). V lost 3 bases, J lost 6 bases, and 12 bases lay in between. Germline CDR1 is MNHEY and CDR2 is SVGAGI. The CDR3 sequence is 15 residues long. CDR3 protein: CASSYRQGGNSPLHF. Written as DNA, the CDR3 is TGTGCCAGCAGTTATAGGCAGGGCGGTAATTCACCCCTCCACTTT.

The chain employs TRBV2 and TRBJ2-7; 9 positions match TRBD2. Germline V CDR1 and CDR2: SNHLY, FYNNEI. The CDR3 loop spans 15 amino acids. The V and J ends lost 3 bases and 2 bases, in that order; junction bases with no gene match: 5. For the CDR3, the DNA is TGTGCCAGCAGTGAGTTGGCTAGCGGGGCCTACGAGCAGTACTTC. It specifies CASSELASGAYEQYF.

The rearrangement joins TRBV28 to TRBJ2-5; perhaps TRBD1 as D (6 bases). Germline CDR1 is MDHEN and CDR2 is SYDVKM. The CDR3 is 13 amino acids. Trimming removed 3 bases at V and 3 bases at J, with 8 bases between. Here the CDR3 reads CASSLRQEETQYF. The CDR3 DNA is TGTGCCAGCAGTTTGAGACAGGAAGAGACCCAGTACTTC.